The rows below give T cell receptor beta chains drawn from one sample of a study of tumor-infiltrating lymphocytes in primary liver carcinoma. From the multiplex PCR reads, TCRdb called clonotypes with MiXCR, one entry per CDR3 protein. The data contain approximately 110,000 distinct CDR3 sequences, roughly four fifths of them singletons. Specimen: liver tumor tissue from sampling region 3. The receptors stem from a man aged 35 to 55 with primary liver carcinoma and hepatitis B virus infection. Each CDR3 is given with its conserved first and last residue. D genes are given only for firm matches. Rows give clone size only sometimes, using once, few, many, or a class for an expanded clone.

clone size: -
J gene: TRBJ2-7
D gene: TRBD1
V gene: TRBV10-2
CDR3 protein: CASSDPGQGLYDQYF
CDR3 DNA: TGCGCCAGCAGTGACCCGGGACAGGGCCTATACGATCAGTACTTC

clone size: -
J gene: TRBJ1-1
D gene: -
V gene: TRBV11-2
CDR3 protein: CASTLSENTEAFF
CDR3 DNA: TGTGCCAGCACCCTGTCGGAGAACACCGAAGCTTTCTTT

clone size: many
J gene: TRBJ2-3
D gene: TRBD2
V gene: TRBV28
CDR3 protein: CASSLRKDSGGTADTQYF
CDR3 DNA: TGTGCCAGCAGTTTACGAAAAGATAGCGGGGGGACCGCAGATACGCAGTATTTT

clone size: -
J gene: TRBJ2-2
D gene: TRBD2
V gene: TRBV11-3
CDR3 protein: CASSLSLAGTGELFF
CDR3 DNA: TGTGCCAGCAGCCTAAGCCTAGCGGGAACCGGAGAACTGTTTTTT

clone size: -
J gene: TRBJ2-1
D gene: -
V gene: TRBV28
CDR3 protein: CASRNSGNSYNEQFF
CDR3 DNA: TGTGCCAGCAGAAATAGTGGGAACTCCTACAATGAGCAGTTCTTC

clone size: -
J gene: TRBJ1-1
D gene: TRBD1
V gene: TRBV29-1
CDR3 protein: CRVEGWTGGTEAIF
CDR3 DNA: TGTAGAGTTGAAGGCTGGACAGGGGGCACTGAAGCTATCTTT

clone size: -
J gene: TRBJ2-7
D gene: TRBD2
V gene: TRBV6-1
CDR3 protein: CASSGLGTSFSFSYEQYF
CDR3 DNA: TGTGCCAGCAGTGGACTCGGGACTAGTTTTTCCTTCTCCTACGAGCAGTACTTC

clone size: -
J gene: TRBJ2-4
D gene: TRBD1
V gene: TRBV12-3/TRBV12-4
CDR3 protein: CASSFFGPGQRTNIQYF
CDR3 DNA: TGTGCTAGCAGCTTTTTTGGCCCGGGACAGCGTACAAACATTCAGTACTTC

clone size: -
J gene: TRBJ2-7
D gene: TRBD1
V gene: TRBV5-4
CDR3 protein: CSSSLGAGDSFREQYF
CDR3 DNA: TGTTCCAGCAGCTTGGGGGCAGGGGACAGCTTTCGCGAGCAGTACTTC

clone size: -
J gene: TRBJ1-1
D gene: -
V gene: TRBV29-1
CDR3 protein: CSGREGGLTEAFF
CDR3 DNA: TGCAGCGGTAGGGAGGGGGGGCTGACTGAAGCTTTCTTT

clone size: -
J gene: TRBJ2-1
D gene: -
V gene: TRBV5-1
CDR3 protein: CASNQHGQLNEQFF
CDR3 DNA: TGCGCCAGCAACCAACATGGGCAGCTCAATGAGCAGTTCTTC

clone size: -
J gene: TRBJ1-4
D gene: -
V gene: TRBV4-1
CDR3 protein: CATSQDTGLNEKLFF
CDR3 DNA: TGTGCCACCAGCCAAGACACGGGATTAAATGAAAAACTGTTTTTT

clone size: -
J gene: TRBJ2-7
D gene: -
V gene: TRBV5-1
CDR3 protein: CASNSAGTGPYEQYF
CDR3 DNA: TGCGCCAGCAACTCCGCCGGGACTGGACCCTACGAGCAATACTTC

clone size: few
J gene: TRBJ2-6
D gene: -
V gene: TRBV14
CDR3 protein: CASSPRWTVLLSGVNVLTF
CDR3 DNA: TGTGCCAGTAGCCCACGATGGACAGTGCTCCTCTCTGGGGTCAACGTCCTGACTTTC

clone size: -
J gene: TRBJ1-2
D gene: -
V gene: TRBV10-2
CDR3 protein: CASNQGRGASYTF
CDR3 DNA: TGCGCCAGCAATCAGGGACGGGGTGCGAGCTACACCTTC

clone size: -
J gene: TRBJ2-6
D gene: -
V gene: TRBV29-1
CDR3 protein: CSVGRGEPSGANVMIF
CDR3 DNA: TGCAGCGTTGGTAGAGGGGAACCCTCTGGGGCCAACGTCATGATTTTC

clone size: -
J gene: TRBJ1-1
D gene: TRBD1
V gene: TRBV19
CDR3 protein: CASSIYRGFAEAFF
CDR3 DNA: TGTGCCAGTAGTATTTACAGGGGGTTCGCTGAAGCTTTCTTT

clone size: -
J gene: TRBJ2-2
D gene: -
V gene: TRBV30
CDR3 protein: CAWSPVPGKGELFF
CDR3 DNA: TGTGCCTGGAGTCCAGTCCCCGGGAAAGGGGAGCTGTTTTTT

clone size: few
J gene: TRBJ2-3
D gene: -
V gene: TRBV7-2
CDR3 protein: CASSSRVGPPYF
CDR3 DNA: TGTGCCAGCAGCTCCAGGGTTGGTCCCCCGTATTTT

clone size: many
J gene: TRBJ2-3
D gene: -
V gene: TRBV5-1
CDR3 protein: CASKAPGLSTDTQYF
CDR3 DNA: TGCGCCAGCAAAGCCCCGGGACTTAGCACAGATACGCAGTATTTT